The 25 T cell receptor beta chains in this list originate from one sample, sequenced in a study of human T cells and chemical hapten exposure. TCRdb fed the RACE reads into MiXCR, producing one record per CDR3 protein. The profile shows about 300,000 distinct CDR3 sequences, 4.5% to 7% of them singletons. Time point given: pre-sensitization, week 0. The treatment denotes: therapeutic diphenylcyclopropenone sensitization with weekly scalp DPC. The sequences come from whole blood, collected in connection with sensitization to the hapten diphenylcyclopropenone (DPC). The origin of the receptors is a young woman with alopecia areata. Some clones in this sample may be carry-over from other donors' samples.

A few counts support this clonotype. V and J are TRBV20-1 and TRBJ2-7; 9 nucleotides agree with TRBD1. J gave up 2 bases and V 1 base, and 6 bases lay outside the gene matches. This CDR3 is built from 15 residues. Germline CDR1 DFQATT, CDR2 SNEGSKA (reference sequence). CDR3 sequence reads: CSARAPDRGTYEQYF. In nucleotides, the CDR3 is TGCAGTGCTAGAGCCCCGGACAGGGGTACCTACGAGCAGTACTTC.

This clonotype has ten or more counts. The chain uses TRBV5-8 and TRBJ1-5; tentative D call: TRBD1 (6 bases). The V gene's germline CDR1 is SGHTS and CDR2 YDEGEE. This CDR3 has 15 amino acids. V shed 0 bases and J shed 3 bases, with 10 bases lying between them. This CDR3 reads CASSLGGADNQPQHF. In DNA form, the CDR3 reads TGTGCCAGCAGCTTGGGGGGGGCCGACAATCAGCCCCAGCATTTT.

The chain uses TRBV7-9 and TRBJ2-5; possible D gene TRBD1, 6 bases. Looked up from germline, CDR1 is SEHNR and CDR2 is FQNEAQ (reference sequence). The CDR3 consists of 12 residues. Trimming removed 5 bases from V and 13 bases from J, with 17 bases in between. The DNA for the CDR3 is TGTGCCAGCAGCACCCCCGACAGGTCACCGTACTTC. Amino acid sequence: CASSTPDRSPYF.

The V gene is TRBV18, the J gene TRBJ1-5; no clear D. Germline V gives CDR1 KGHSH, CDR2 LQKENI. Trimming removed 1 base at V and 5 bases at J, with 6 bases between. The CDR3 runs 13 residues. CDR3 sequence: CASSPRWDQPQHF. Written as DNA, the CDR3 is TGTGCCAGCTCACCACGATGGGATCAGCCCCAGCATTTT.

This clonotype was detected once. The chain couples TRBV7-8 to TRBJ1-6; possibly TRBD1 for D (6 bases). The germline V gene encodes CDR1 SGHVS and CDR2 FQNEAQ. This CDR3 comprises 16 residues. Deletions cut 4 bases from V and 10 bases from J, with 20 bases between. In nucleotides, the CDR3 is TGTGCCAGCAGCTCCGGCCCTAGACAGGTTTACTCACCCCTCCACTTT. Its protein is CASSSGPRQVYSPLHF.

In this sample, this clonotype turned up a few times. This sequence joins TRBV7-2 and TRBJ2-3; no clear D. The ends were cut back, 5 bases at V and 2 bases at J, with 14 bases in the middle. This CDR3 region has 15 residues. CDR1 is SGHTA and CDR2 is FQGNSA in the germline V gene. The CDR3 coding sequence is TGTGCCAGCAGCCGCGACTTGCCAAACACAGATACGCAGTATTTT. It specifies CASSRDLPNTDTQYF.

In this sample, this clonotype turned up many times. This chain links TRBV7-9 with TRBJ2-1; the D call may be TRBD1 or TRBD2 (5 bases each). CDR3 length equals 14 residues. CDR1 is SEHNR, CDR2 FQNEAQ, per germline (reference sequence). With 5 bases removed from V and 7 bases from J, the gap between germline ends came to 15 bases. This CDR3 is CASSRRTPWNEQFF. Written as DNA, the CDR3 is TGTGCCAGCAGCCGGAGGACACCGTGGAATGAGCAGTTCTTC.

This clonotype was seen at least ten times. J is TRBJ1-3 and V is TRBV12-3 or TRBV12-4; D uncertain. With 2 bases removed from V and 2 bases from J, the gap between germline ends came to 10 bases. CDR3 length equals 15 residues. In DNA, the CDR3 is TGTGCCAGCAGTTTACCGGACTCGGCTGGAAACACCATATATTTT. It codes for CASSLPDSAGNTIYF.

CDR3 amino acids: CASSVPRGLFQPQHF. The CDR3 DNA follows: TGTGCCAGCAGTGTCCCCAGGGGACTCTTCCAGCCCCAGCATTTT. This chain connects TRBV27 to TRBJ1-5; D is possibly TRBD1 (6 bases). Germline V gives CDR1 MNHEY, CDR2 SMNVEV (reference sequence). The CDR3 covers 15 residues. V dropped 5 bases and J dropped 7 bases, with 18 bases sitting between them.

The V gene is TRBV10-3, the J gene TRBJ1-1; D may be TRBD1 (5 bases). CDR1 ENHRY and CDR2 SYGVKD come from the germline V gene. The CDR3 spans 15 residues. The V gene lost 3 bases and the J gene lost 0 bases, with 11 bases spanning the gap. In DNA form, the CDR3 reads TGTGCCATCAGTGATTCCGGGACGATGAACACTGAAGCTTTCTTT. Translation gives CAISDSGTMNTEAFF.

In its sample, this clonotype was seen many times. J is TRBJ2-1 and V is TRBV4-3, with 7 bases lining up with TRBD2. There are 16 residues in the CDR3. CDR1 and CDR2 (germline): LGHNA, YSLEER. Trimming took 4 bases from V and 5 from J; bases not matched to a gene: 11. CDR3 bases: TGCGCCAGCAGCCGTACCCGGGACTACCTAAACAATGAGCAGTTCTTC. Its translation is CASSRTRDYLNNEQFF.

This clonotype was observed at least ten times. The V call is TRBV12-3 or TRBV12-4, the J call TRBJ1-1, with 8 bases identical to TRBD1. This CDR3 spans 14 amino acids. V shed 2 bases, J shed 5 bases, and the junction held 4 bases outside the gene matches. The CDR3 loop is CASSLPGGTTEAFF. CDR3 bases: TGTGCCAGCAGTTTACCAGGGGGCACGACTGAAGCTTTCTTT.

The V gene is TRBV5-4, the J gene TRBJ2-7; weak D call: TRBD2 (7 bases). This CDR3 spans 16 amino acids. V lost 4 bases, J lost 4 bases, and 21 bases lay in between. CDR1 and CDR2 from the germline V gene are SGHNT and YYREEE (reference sequence). CDR3 amino acids: CASSLPPGGGAYEQYF. CDR3 DNA: TGTGCCAGCAGCCTCCCCCCAGGCGGGGGCGCGTACGAGCAGTACTTC.

This clonotype has more than one count but fewer than ten. V is TRBV7-2 and J is TRBJ2-1; D gene uncertain. With 5 bases removed from V and 6 bases from J, the gap between germline ends came to 8 bases. The CDR3 has 12 residues. Germline CDR1 reads SGHTA; CDR2 reads FQGNSA. The CDR3 DNA reads TGTGCCAGCAGCCAAAGAGGCAATGAGCAGTTCTTC. It codes for CASSQRGNEQFF.

This clonotype has only a few counts. The chain combines TRBV3-1 with TRBJ1-6; the D is unclear. The CDR3 consists of 13 residues. Germline assignment: CDR1 LGHDT and CDR2 YNNKEL (reference sequence). V lost 4 bases to trimming and J lost 7 bases, with 8 bases between them. The CDR3 nucleotides read TGTGCCAGCAGCCCCCGGGCGAATTCACCCCTCCACTTT. It yields the protein CASSPRANSPLHF.

V and J are TRBV2 and TRBJ1-2; no clear D gene. Germline V gene lookup returns CDR1 SNHLY and CDR2 FYNNEI. Trimming left V 8 bases short and J 4 bases short, with 11 bases between. CDR3 size: 12 residues. As DNA, the CDR3 is TGTGCCAGCCAACGGGGAAGCTATGGCTACACCTTC. Encoded protein: CASQRGSYGYTF.

The V gene is TRBV4-2, the J gene TRBJ1-6; perhaps TRBD1 as D (6 bases). Trimming removed 1 base from V and 0 bases from J, with 10 bases in between. This CDR3 is 17 amino acids long. Germline V gives CDR1 LGHNA, CDR2 YNFKEQ. In DNA form, the CDR3 reads TGTGCCAGCAGCCAAGCGGGGGCGAGCTCCTATAATTCACCCCTCCACTTT. It specifies CASSQAGASSYNSPLHF.

The chain carries TRBV28 and TRBJ2-1; 9 bases match TRBD2. The CDR3 is 18 residues long. Trimming cost V 3 bases and J 0 bases; bases outside gene matches: 9. Looked up from germline, CDR1 is MDHEN and CDR2 is SYDVKM. The chain's CDR3 is CASSFLAGEKSSYNEQFF. DNA of the CDR3: TGTGCCAGCAGTTTCTTAGCGGGGGAGAAAAGCTCCTACAATGAGCAGTTCTTC.

V and J are TRBV11-2 and TRBJ1-1, with D possibly matching TRBD1 (5 bases). V lost 4 bases to trimming and J lost 0 bases, with 15 bases between them. The length of the CDR3 is 16 residues. Looked up from germline, CDR1 is SGHAT and CDR2 is FQNNGV. As DNA, the CDR3 is TGTGCCAGCAGCTCAATTCCAGGGACTCTGAACACTGAAGCTTTCTTT. Encoded protein: CASSSIPGTLNTEAFF.

This clonotype was found many times. V gene TRBV20-1 combines with J gene TRBJ1-5, with D unresolved. The germline CDR1 and CDR2 sequences are DFQATT and SNEGSKA (reference sequence). The ends were cut back, 3 bases at V and 6 bases at J, with 18 bases in the middle. This CDR3 region has 15 residues. The CDR3 protein is CSARGPPASGQPQHF. The DNA of the CDR3 is TGCAGTGCTAGGGGTCCGCCGGCCTCTGGTCAGCCCCAGCATTTT.

This clonotype has at least ten counts. This chain's CDR3 is CAVPGNSYEQYF. CDR3 nucleotides: TGTGCCGTGCCGGGTAACTCCTACGAGCAGTACTTC. The genes are TRBV28 and TRBJ2-7; D not resolved. The CDR3 is 12 residues long. In germline, CDR1 is MDHEN, CDR2 SYDVKM. Trimming shortened V by 11 bases and J by 0 bases, and 11 bases separated the two germline ends.

This clonotype was detected only a few times. V usage is TRBV7-9 and J usage is TRBJ2-5, with D uncertain. Per germline, CDR1 SEHNR and CDR2 FQNEAQ (reference sequence). With 0 bases removed from V and 5 bases from J, the gap between germline ends came to 13 bases. This CDR3 is 15 amino acids long. The CDR3 sequence: CASSLATASRETQYF. CDR3 in DNA: TGTGCCAGCAGCTTAGCCACGGCCAGTCGGGAGACCCAGTACTTC. Supplemented by reference TRBV7-9 and TRBJ2-5, the full variable domain reads DTGVSQNPRHKITKRGQNVTFRCDPISEHNRLYWYRQTLGQGPEFLTYFQNEAQLEKSRLLSDRFSAERPKGSFSTLEIQRTEQGDSAMYLCASSLATASRETQYFGPGTRLLVL.

This clonotype was detected many times. The chain couples TRBV10-1 to TRBJ2-5; D remains ambiguous. V lost 6 bases, J lost 5 bases, and 4 bases lay in between. The CDR3 contains 10 residues. Germline-derived CDR1 and CDR2 are WNHNN and SYGVQD (reference sequence). CDR3 in DNA: TGCGCCAGCAGCGCCGAGACCCAGTACTTC. This gives the protein CASSAETQYF.

This clonotype was seen only a few times. The chain joins TRBV18 to TRBJ1-5; D uncertain. V was trimmed by 3 bases and J by 0 bases, leaving 9 bases between them. Germline lookup yields CDR1 KGHSH and CDR2 LQKENI. The CDR3 covers 15 residues. The CDR3 coding sequence is TGTGCCAGCTCACCTACGTCGTCTAGCAATCAGCCCCAGCATTTT. Protein sequence: CASSPTSSSNQPQHF.

This clonotype was seen a few times. The chain uses TRBV4-3 and TRBJ2-6; no firm D call. The germline V gene has CDR1 LGHNA and CDR2 YSLEER. The CDR3 covers 16 residues. Between the trimmed V and J ends, which lost 4 bases and 0 bases, there was a span of 10 bases. In DNA form, the CDR3 reads TGCGCCAGCAGCCGGCGACGGTCCTCTGGGGCCAACGTCCTGACTTTC. Translating gives CASSRRRSSGANVLTF.